The clone carrying this T cell receptor (beta chain) was recorded once. The CDR3 is 16 residues long. CDR1 SGHAT and CDR2 FQNNGV come from the germline V gene. J lost 6 bases, V lost 1 base, and 10 bases had no gene match. This record comes from a study of shared clonotypes between healthy human individuals. The table came from immunoSEQ multiplex PCR; TCRdb's copy has only in-frame clones and leaves some out. The sample holds 2 million or so clones; 85% to 95% are singletons and the top ten take 0.13%. Donors included only healthy HIV-negative adults lacking recent acute infections or vaccinations. This TCR derives from a man aged 18 to 29 in good health. The V gene is TRBV11-2, the J gene TRBJ2-7, with TRBD2 matching over 9 bases. The sequenced sample was naive CD4+ T cells sorted from blood. Subset described: CD45RA+ positively selected. The chain's CDR3 is CASSLAYQGLALEQYF. The CDR3 bases are TGTGCCAGCAGCTTAGCTTACCAGGGACTAGCTCTCGAGCAGTACTTC.